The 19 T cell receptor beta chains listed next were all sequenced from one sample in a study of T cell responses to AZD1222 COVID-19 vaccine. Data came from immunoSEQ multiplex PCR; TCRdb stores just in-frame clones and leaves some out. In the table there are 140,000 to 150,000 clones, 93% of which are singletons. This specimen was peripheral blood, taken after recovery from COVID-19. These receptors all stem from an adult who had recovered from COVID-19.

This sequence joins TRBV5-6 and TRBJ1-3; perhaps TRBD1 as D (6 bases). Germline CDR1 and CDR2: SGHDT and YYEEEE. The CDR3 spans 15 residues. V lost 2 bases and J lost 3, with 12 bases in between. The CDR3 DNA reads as TGTGCCAGCAGCTTCCAGGGGCGGGTTGGAAACACCATATATTTT. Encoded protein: CASSFQGRVGNTIYF.

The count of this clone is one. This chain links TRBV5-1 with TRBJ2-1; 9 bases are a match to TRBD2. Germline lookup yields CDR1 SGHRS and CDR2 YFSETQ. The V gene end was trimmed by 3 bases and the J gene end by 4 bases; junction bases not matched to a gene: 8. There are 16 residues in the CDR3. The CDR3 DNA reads TGCGCCAGCAGCTCTGATATAGCGGGAGCGTACAATGAGCAGTTCTTC. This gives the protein CASSSDIAGAYNEQFF.

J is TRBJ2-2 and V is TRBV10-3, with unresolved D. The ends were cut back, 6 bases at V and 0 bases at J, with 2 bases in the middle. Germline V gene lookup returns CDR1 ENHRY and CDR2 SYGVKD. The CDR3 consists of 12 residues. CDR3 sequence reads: CAISSNTGELFF. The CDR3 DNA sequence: TGTGCCATCAGCTCGAACACCGGGGAGCTGTTTTTT.

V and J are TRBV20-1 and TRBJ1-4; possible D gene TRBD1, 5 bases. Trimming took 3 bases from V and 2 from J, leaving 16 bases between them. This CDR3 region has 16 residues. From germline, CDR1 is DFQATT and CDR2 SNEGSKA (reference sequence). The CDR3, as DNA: TGCAGTGCTAGTGGGGGTCGGAGCATGACTAATGAAAAACTGTTTTTT. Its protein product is CSASGGRSMTNEKLFF.

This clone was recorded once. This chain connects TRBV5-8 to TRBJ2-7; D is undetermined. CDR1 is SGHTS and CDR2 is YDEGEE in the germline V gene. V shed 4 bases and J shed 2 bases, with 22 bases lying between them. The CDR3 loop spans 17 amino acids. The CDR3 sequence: CASSPLPRLSSTYEQYF. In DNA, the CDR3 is TGTGCCAGCAGCCCCCTTCCGAGGCTCTCGAGTACCTACGAGCAGTACTTC.

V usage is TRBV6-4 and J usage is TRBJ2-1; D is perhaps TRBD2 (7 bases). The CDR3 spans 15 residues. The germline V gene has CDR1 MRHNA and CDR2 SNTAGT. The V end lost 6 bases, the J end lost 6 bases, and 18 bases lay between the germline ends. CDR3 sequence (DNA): TGTGCCAGCAGGCAACAGGGAGGGGAGACCAATGAGCAGTTCTTC. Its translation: CASRQQGGETNEQFF.

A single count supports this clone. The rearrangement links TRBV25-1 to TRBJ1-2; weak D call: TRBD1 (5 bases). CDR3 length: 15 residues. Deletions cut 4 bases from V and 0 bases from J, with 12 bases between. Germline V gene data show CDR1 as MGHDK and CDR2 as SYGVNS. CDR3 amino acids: CASSVGDGSNYGYTF. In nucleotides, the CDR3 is TGTGCCAGCAGTGTCGGGGACGGATCTAACTATGGCTACACCTTC.

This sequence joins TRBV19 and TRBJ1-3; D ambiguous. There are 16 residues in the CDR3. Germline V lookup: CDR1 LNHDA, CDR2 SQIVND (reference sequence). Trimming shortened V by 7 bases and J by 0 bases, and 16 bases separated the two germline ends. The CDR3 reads CASTPRTHVSGNTIYF. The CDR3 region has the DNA TGTGCCAGTACCCCTAGGACGCACGTCTCTGGAAACACCATATATTTT.

CDR3 sequence: CASSLEGGSSYNEQFF. The CDR3 DNA sequence: TGCGCCAGCAGCTTGGAAGGCGGGAGCTCCTACAATGAGCAGTTCTTC. The chain is built from TRBV5-1 and TRBJ2-1, with TRBD2 matching 7 bases. Germline CDR1 is SGHRS and CDR2 is YFSETQ. The trim removed 0 bases at V and 0 bases at J, leaving 3 bases unmatched. This CDR3 has 16 residues.

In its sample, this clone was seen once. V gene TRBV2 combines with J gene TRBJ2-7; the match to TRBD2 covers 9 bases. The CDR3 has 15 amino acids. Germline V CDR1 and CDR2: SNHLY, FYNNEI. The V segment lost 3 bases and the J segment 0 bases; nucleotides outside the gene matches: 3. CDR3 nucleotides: TGTGCCAGCAGTGAGGGTAGCGGGAGCTCCTACGAGCAGTACTTC. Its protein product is CASSEGSGSSYEQYF.

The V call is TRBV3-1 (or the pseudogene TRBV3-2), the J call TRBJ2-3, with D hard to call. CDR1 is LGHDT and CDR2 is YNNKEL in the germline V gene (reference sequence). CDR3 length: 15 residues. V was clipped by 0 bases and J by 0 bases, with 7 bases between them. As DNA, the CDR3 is TGTGCCAGCAGCCAAGATCGAACTAGCACAGATACGCAGTATTTT. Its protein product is CASSQDRTSTDTQYF.

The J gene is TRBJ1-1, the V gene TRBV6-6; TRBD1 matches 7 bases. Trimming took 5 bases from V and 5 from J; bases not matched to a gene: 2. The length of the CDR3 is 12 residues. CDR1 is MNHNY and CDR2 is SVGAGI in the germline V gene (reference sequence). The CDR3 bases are TGTGCCAGCAGTCCGGGACAGACTGAAGCTTTCTTT. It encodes CASSPGQTEAFF.

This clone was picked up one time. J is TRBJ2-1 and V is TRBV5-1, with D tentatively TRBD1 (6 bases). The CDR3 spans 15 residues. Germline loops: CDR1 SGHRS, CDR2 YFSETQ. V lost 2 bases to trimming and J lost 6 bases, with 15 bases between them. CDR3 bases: TGCGCCAGCAGCTTTGCCCAGGGGTGGGGCAATGAGCAGTTCTTC. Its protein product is CASSFAQGWGNEQFF.

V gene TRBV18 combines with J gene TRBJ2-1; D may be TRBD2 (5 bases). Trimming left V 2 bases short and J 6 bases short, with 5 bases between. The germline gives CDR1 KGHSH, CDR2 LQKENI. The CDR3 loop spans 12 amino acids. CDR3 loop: CASSPAGNEQFF. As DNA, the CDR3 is TGTGCCAGCTCACCAGCGGGCAATGAGCAGTTCTTC.

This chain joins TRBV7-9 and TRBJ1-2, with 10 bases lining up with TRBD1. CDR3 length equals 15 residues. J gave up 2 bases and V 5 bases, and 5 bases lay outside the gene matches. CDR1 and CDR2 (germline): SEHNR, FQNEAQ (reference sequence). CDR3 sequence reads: CASSPRDRGNYGYTF. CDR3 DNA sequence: TGTGCCAGCAGCCCTCGGGACAGGGGAAACTATGGCTACACCTTC.

CDR3 bases: TGCGCCAGCAGCCAAGATCGCAAGCAAATCTACGAGCAGTACTTC. Translating gives CASSQDRKQIYEQYF. This chain joins TRBV4-1 and TRBJ2-7; no definite D call. Germline CDR1 is MGHRA and CDR2 is YSYEKL. Deletions cut 0 bases from V and 3 bases from J, with 12 bases between. The CDR3 length is 15 residues.

CDR3 nucleotides: TGTGCCAGCAGCCCCGGACTAGCGGGAGATTCATTCTACAATGAGCAGTTCTTC. This gives the protein CASSPGLAGDSFYNEQFF. The rearrangement joins TRBV14 to TRBJ2-1; 13 bases map to TRBD2. J was trimmed by 3 bases and V by 4 bases; bases with no gene match: 9. The CDR3 has 18 residues. Per germline, CDR1 SGHDN and CDR2 FVKESK.

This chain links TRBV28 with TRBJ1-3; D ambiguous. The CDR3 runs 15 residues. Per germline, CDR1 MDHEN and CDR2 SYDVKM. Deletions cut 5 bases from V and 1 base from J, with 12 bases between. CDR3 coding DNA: TGTGCCAGCAGTCTTCAAATTCAATCTGGAAACACCATATATTTT. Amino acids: CASSLQIQSGNTIYF.

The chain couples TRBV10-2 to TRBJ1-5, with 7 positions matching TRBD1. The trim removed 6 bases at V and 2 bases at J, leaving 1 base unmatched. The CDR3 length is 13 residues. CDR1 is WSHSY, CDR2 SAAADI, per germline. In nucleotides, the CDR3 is TGCGCCAGCAGAGGGGGCGGCAATCAGCCCCAGCATTTT. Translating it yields CASRGGGNQPQHF.